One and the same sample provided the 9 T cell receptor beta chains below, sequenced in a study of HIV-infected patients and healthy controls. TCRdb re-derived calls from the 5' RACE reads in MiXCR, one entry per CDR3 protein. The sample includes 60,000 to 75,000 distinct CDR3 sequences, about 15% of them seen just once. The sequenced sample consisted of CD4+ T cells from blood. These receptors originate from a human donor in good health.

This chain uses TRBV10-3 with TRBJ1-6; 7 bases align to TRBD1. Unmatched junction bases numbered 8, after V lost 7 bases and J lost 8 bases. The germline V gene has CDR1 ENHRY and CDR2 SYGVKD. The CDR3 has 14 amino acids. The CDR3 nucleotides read TGTGCCATCAATCCTACAGGGGACCATTCACCCCTCCACTTT. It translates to CAINPTGDHSPLHF.

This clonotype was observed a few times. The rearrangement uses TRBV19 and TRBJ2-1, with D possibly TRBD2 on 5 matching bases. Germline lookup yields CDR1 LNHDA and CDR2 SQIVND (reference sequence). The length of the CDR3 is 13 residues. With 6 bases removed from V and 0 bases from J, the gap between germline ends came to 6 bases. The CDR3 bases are TGTGCCAGTAGCGGAGGCTCCTACAATGAGCAGTTCTTC. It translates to CASSGGSYNEQFF.

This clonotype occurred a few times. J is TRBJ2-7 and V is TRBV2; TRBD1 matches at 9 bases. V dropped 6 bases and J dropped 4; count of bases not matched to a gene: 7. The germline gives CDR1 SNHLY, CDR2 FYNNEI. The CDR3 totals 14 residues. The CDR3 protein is CASRRDRGSYEQYF. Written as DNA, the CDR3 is TGTGCCAGCAGAAGAGACAGGGGGTCGTACGAGCAGTACTTC. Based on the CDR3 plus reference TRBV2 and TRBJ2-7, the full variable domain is EPEVTQTPSHQVTQMGQEVILRCVPISNHLYFYWYRQILGQKVEFLVSFYNNEISEKSEIFDDQFSVERPDGSNFTLKIRSTKLEDSAMYFCASRRDRGSYEQYFGPGTRLTVT.

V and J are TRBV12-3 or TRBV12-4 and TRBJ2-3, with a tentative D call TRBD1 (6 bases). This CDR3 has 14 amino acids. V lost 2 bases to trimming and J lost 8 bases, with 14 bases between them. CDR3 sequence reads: CASSLMGAGGTQYF. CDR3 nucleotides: TGTGCCAGCAGTTTAATGGGGGCCGGCGGTACGCAGTATTTT.

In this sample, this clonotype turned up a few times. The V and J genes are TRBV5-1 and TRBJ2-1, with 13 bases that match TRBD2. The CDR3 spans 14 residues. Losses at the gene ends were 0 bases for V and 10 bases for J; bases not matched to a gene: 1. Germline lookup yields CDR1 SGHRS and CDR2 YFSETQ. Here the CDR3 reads CASSLEGLAGEQFF. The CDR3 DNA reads TGCGCCAGCAGCTTGGAGGGACTAGCGGGAGAGCAGTTCTTC. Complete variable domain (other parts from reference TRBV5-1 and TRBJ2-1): KAGVTQTPRYLIKTRGQQVTLSCSPISGHRSVSWYQQTPGQGLQFLFEYFSETQRNKGNFPGRFSGRQFSNSRSEMNVSTLELGDSALYLCASSLEGLAGEQFFGPGTRLTVL.

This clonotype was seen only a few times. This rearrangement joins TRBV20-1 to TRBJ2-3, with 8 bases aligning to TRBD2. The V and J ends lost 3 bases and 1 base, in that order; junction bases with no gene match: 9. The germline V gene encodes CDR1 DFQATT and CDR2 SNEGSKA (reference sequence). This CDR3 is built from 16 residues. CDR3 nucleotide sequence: TGCAGTGCTAGTGGCAACTCCGGGAGGGGCACAGATACGCAGTATTTT. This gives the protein CSASGNSGRGTDTQYF.

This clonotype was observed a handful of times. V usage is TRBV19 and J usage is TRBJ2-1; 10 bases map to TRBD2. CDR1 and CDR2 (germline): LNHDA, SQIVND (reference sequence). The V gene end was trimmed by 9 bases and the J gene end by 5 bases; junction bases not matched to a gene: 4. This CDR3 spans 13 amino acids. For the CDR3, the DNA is TGTGCCAGACCGGGACTAGCGAACAATGAGCAGTTCTTC. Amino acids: CARPGLANNEQFF.

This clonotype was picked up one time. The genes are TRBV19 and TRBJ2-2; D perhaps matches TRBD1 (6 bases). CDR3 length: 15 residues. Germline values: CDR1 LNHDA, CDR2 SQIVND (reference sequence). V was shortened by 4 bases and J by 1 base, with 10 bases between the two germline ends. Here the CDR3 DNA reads TGTGCCAGTAGTACCCCGACAGGGAACACCGGGGAGCTGTTTTTT. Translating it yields CASSTPTGNTGELFF.

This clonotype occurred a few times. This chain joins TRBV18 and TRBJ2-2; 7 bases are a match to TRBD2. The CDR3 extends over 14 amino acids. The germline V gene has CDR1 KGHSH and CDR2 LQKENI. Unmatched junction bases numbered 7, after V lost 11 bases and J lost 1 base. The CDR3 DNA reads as TGTGCCGGCGCTAGCGGAGTGAACACCGGGGAGCTGTTTTTT. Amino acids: CAGASGVNTGELFF.